Given below is one T cell receptor beta chain in context. Germline V lookup: CDR1 MDHEN, CDR2 SYDVKM. The CDR3 covers 11 residues. V was trimmed by 9 bases and J by 2 bases, leaving 7 bases between them. This specimen belongs to a study of blood T cell repertoires in COVID-19. As processed by the authors: Researchers report that nucleated cell counts were estimated from reference gene primer amplification. Sequenced by immunoSEQ multiplex PCR; TCRdb stores in-frame clones only, minus some. V, J and clone size are those of that table, while D and trimming were read from the DNA. The sample has tens of thousands of clones, about four fifths seen once.

Specimen: peripheral blood. This receptor was identified in a man older than 75 with acute or convalescent COVID-19. The rearrangement links TRBV28 to TRBJ1-2, with unresolved D. CDR3 sequence reads: CASTANYGYTF. The CDR3 region has the DNA TGTGCCAGTACTGCCAACTATGGCTACACCTTC.